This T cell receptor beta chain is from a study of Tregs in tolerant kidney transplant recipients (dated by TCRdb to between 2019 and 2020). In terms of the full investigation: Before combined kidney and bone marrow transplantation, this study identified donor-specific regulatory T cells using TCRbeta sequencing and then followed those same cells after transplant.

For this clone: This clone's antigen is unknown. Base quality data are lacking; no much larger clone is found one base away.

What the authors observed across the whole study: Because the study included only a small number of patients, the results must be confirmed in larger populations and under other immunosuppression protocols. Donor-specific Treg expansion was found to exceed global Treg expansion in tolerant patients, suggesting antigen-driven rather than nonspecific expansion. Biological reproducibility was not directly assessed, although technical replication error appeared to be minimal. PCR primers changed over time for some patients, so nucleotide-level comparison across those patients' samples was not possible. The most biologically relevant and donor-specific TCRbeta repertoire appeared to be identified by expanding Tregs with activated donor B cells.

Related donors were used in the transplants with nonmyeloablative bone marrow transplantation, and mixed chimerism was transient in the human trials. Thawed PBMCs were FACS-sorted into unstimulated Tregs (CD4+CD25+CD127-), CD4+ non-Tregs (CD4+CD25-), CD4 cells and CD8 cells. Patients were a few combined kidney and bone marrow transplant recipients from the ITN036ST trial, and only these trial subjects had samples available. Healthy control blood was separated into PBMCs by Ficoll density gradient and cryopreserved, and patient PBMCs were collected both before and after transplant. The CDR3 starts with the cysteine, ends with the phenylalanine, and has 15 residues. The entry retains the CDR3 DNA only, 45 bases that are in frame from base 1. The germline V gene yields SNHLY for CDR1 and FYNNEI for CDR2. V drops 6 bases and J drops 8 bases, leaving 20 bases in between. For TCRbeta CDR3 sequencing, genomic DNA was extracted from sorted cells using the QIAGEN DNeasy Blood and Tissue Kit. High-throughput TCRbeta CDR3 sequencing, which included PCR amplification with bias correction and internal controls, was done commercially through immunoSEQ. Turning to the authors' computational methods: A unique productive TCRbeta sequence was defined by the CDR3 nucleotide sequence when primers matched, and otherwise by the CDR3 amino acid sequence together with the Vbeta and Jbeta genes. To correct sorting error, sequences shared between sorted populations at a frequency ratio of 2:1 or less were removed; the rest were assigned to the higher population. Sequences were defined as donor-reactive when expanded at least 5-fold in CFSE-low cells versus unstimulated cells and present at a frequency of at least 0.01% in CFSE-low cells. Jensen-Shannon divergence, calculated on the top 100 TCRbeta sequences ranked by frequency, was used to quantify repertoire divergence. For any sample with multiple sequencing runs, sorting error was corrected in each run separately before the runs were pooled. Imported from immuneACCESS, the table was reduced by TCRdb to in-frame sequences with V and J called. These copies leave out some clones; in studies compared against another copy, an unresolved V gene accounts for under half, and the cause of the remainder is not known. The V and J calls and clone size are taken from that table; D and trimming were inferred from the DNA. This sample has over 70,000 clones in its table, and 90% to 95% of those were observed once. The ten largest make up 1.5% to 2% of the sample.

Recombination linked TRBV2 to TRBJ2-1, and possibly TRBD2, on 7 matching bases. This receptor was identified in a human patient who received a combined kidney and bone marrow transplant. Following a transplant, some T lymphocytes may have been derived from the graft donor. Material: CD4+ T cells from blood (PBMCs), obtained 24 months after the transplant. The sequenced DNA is TGTGCCAGCAGAAGGACGGGGAGGGGGAACGATGAGCAGTTCTTC. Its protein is CASRRTGRGNDEQFF.